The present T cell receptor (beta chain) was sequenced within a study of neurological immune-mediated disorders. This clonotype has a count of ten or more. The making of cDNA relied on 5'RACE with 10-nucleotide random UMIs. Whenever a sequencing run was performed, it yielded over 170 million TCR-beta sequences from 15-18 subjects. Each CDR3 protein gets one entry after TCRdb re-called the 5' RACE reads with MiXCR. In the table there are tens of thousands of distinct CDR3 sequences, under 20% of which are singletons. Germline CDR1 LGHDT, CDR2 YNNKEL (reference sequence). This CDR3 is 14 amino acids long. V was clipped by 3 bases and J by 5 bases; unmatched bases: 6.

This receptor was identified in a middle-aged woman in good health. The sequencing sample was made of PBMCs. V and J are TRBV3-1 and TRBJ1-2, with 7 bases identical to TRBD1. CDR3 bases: TGTGCCAGCAGCCAGAGACAGGGAACTTATGGCTACACCTTC. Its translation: CASSQRQGTYGYTF.